This TCR beta chain was recorded in a study of Ad26.COV2.S vaccination and SARS-CoV-2 variants. The treatment denotes: around 19 received Ad26.COV2.S at low or high dose, single or two shots; 5 received placebo; per-sample allocation not given. Day 63 following the first vaccine or placebo injection was when the samples were taken. Assay: immunoSEQ multiplex PCR; the TCRdb copy retains only in-frame clones and omits some. The sample contains about 370,000 clones, 89% of which appear only once. Losses at the gene ends were 4 bases for V and 1 base for J; bases not matched to a gene: 6. CDR3 size: 18 residues. The germline V gene encodes CDR1 MNHEY and CDR2 SVGEGT.

This receptor was taken from a person aged 18-65 years who received the Ad26.COV2.S COVID-19 vaccine or a placebo. This sequence joins TRBV6-2 or TRBV6-3 and TRBJ2-1, with TRBD2 matching 14 bases. This material consisted of peripheral blood, taken in a trial of Ad26.COV2.S vaccine versus placebo. The CDR3 coding sequence is TGTGCCAGCAGTTGGGGACTAGCGGGAGTGAGGTCCTACAATGAGCAGTTCTTC. This codes for CASSWGLAGVRSYNEQFF.